Listed below are T cell receptor beta chains from one sample, sequenced in a study of T cell changes during pregnancy in multiple sclerosis. The method was immunoSEQ multiplex PCR; TCRdb's version includes in-frame clones alone and lacks a portion of them. Seen here are more than 45,000 clones, around 92% observed once, and the top ten hold about 0.6%. This specimen was CD4+ T cells from peripheral blood mononuclear cells, taken after pregnancy. These receptors originate from a female donor with multiple sclerosis, enrolled in a pregnancy study. The CDR3 runs from the conserved cysteine through the conserved F or W. The D gene is left open where the match is weak. Some rows mark clone size as missing; the rest say once, few, many or name a class of expanded clone.

TRBV5-6	NA	TRBJ1-2	TRBD1	TGTGCCAGCAGCCCGTACAGGGGGCCCACCTATGGCTACACCTTC	CASSPYRGPTYGYTF
TRBV29-1	NA	TRBJ2-5	NA	TGCAGCGTTGGATCGGGGACCCAGTACTTC	CSVGSGTQYF
TRBV7-6	few	TRBJ1-1	NA	TGTGCCAGCAGCCAAAGGCAGGACACTGAAGCTTTCTTT	CASSQRQDTEAFF
TRBV9	NA	TRBJ1-2	NA	TGTGCCAGCAGCCACTCCCAAGCTAACTATGGCTACACCTTC	CASSHSQANYGYTF
TRBV15	NA	TRBJ1-2	TRBD1	TGTGCCACCAGCAGAGAGGGACAGGGGGCGCGGGGCTACACCTTC	CATSREGQGARGYTF
TRBV19	NA	TRBJ1-4	NA	TGTGCCAGTAGTTCCCGACGGACTGCAACTAATGAAAAACTGTTTTTT	CASSSRRTATNEKLFF
TRBV7-9	NA	TRBJ2-3	TRBD2	TGTGCCAGCAGCGACGGGACTAGGAGTTCGGATACGCAGTATTTT	CASSDGTRSSDTQYF
TRBV5-1	once	TRBJ2-1	NA	TGCGCCAGCAGCTTGGAAGCCAACAATGAGCAGTTCTTC	CASSLEANNEQFF
TRBV5-1	NA	TRBJ2-5	NA	TGCGCCAGCAGCTTGGAGGTGGGCCAAGGGGCCCAGTACTTC	CASSLEVGQGAQYF
TRBV4-1	NA	TRBJ1-2	TRBD1	TGCGCCAGCAGCCAAGAGGAGGGGGCGCAGGGTGGCTATGGCTACACCTTC	CASSQEEGAQGGYGYTF
TRBV25-1	NA	TRBJ2-7	NA	TGTGCCAGCAGTGGGGGGCGAGCCTACGAGCAGTACTTC	CASSGGRAYEQYF
TRBV10-1	NA	TRBJ2-7	NA	TGCGCCAGCAGTGAGCGACAGGAAAAGACCTACGAGCAGTACTTC	CASSERQEKTYEQYF
TRBV4-2	NA	TRBJ2-7	TRBD1	TGTGCCAGCAGCCCCGCCAGGGGGCGCGAATACGAGCAGTACTTC	CASSPARGREYEQYF
TRBV4-1	NA	TRBJ2-6	NA	TGCGCCAGCAGCCAAGTAGAGTACAGCTCTGGGGCCAACGTCCTGACTTTC	CASSQVEYSSGANVLTF
TRBV18	once	TRBJ1-5	NA	TGTGCCAGCTCACCGACAGTTACCAATCAGCCCCAGCATTTT	CASSPTVTNQPQHF
TRBV4-2	NA	TRBJ2-2	TRBD1	TGTGCCAGCAGCAAGGGCACGAAACGGACAGGACACACCGGGGAGCTGTTTTTT	CASSKGTKRTGHTGELFF
TRBV18	once	TRBJ2-2	NA	TGTGCCAGCTCACTTAGGGCGGGACGACAGGGGAACACCGGGGAGCTGTTTTTT	CASSLRAGRQGNTGELFF
TRBV5-1	NA	TRBJ2-3	TRBD1	TGCGCCAGCAGCTTTAACACAGGGGAGATGGATACGCAGTATTTT	CASSFNTGEMDTQYF
TRBV29-1	NA	TRBJ2-7	NA	TGCAGCGCAAAGGCGGACACCTCCTACGAGCAGTACTTC	CSAKADTSYEQYF
TRBV11-3	once	TRBJ2-7	TRBD2	TGTGCCAGCAGCCTTTTAGGAGACCTAGCGGGGAAGTTCTACGAGCAGTACTTC	CASSLLGDLAGKFYEQYF
TRBV28	NA	TRBJ2-7	NA	TGTGCCAGCAGTTTGTCCAGGGTTTTCCAGTACTTC	CASSLSRVFQYF
TRBV29-1	NA	TRBJ2-2	TRBD2	TGCAGCGTTGAGGGCGGGAGTCGCACCGGGGAGCTGTTTTTT	CSVEGGSRTGELFF
TRBV9	NA	TRBJ1-2	NA	TGTGCCAGCAGCCGTGGCCGTACGTGCACCTTC	CASSRGRTCTF
TRBV19	NA	TRBJ2-1	TRBD1	TGTGCCAGCCAAACCGGGACAGAGTACAATGAGCAGTTCTTC	CASQTGTEYNEQFF
TRBV28	NA	TRBJ2-1	TRBD2	TGTGCCAGCAGTTTCAGTAACCTAGCGGGGGACCTAAATGAGCAGTTCTTC	CASSFSNLAGDLNEQFF
TRBV10-3	NA	TRBJ2-3	TRBD1	TGTGCCATCAGTGATCCGACAGGGTATAGCGTCCCAGATACGCAGTATTTT	CAISDPTGYSVPDTQYF
TRBV11-3	NA	TRBJ2-2	TRBD2	TGTGCCAGCAGCTCCGGGACTAGCGGGAGATCCGGGGAGCTGTTTTTT	CASSSGTSGRSGELFF
TRBV5-1	once	TRBJ1-1	TRBD1	TGCGCCAGCAGCTTGGAAGAGGGACAGGGGATTGAAGCTTTCTTT	CASSLEEGQGIEAFF
TRBV19	NA	TRBJ2-5	NA	TGTGCCAGTAGTATAGGGACCCTAGCGAGGGAAGAGACCCAGTACTTC	CASSIGTLAREETQYF
TRBV6-6	NA	TRBJ1-5	NA	TGTGCCAGCAGCCAGACAGGCAACAATCAGCCCCAGCATTTT	CASSQTGNNQPQHF
TRBV7-3	once	TRBJ1-2	TRBD1	TGTGCCAGCAGCTTATCGACAGGGTATGGCTACACCTTC	CASSLSTGYGYTF
TRBV27	NA	TRBJ2-1	NA	TGTGCCAGCAGTTTCTCGGAGGCGTACAATGAGCAGTTCTTC	CASSFSEAYNEQFF
TRBV19	NA	TRBJ2-1	TRBD1	TGTGCCAGTAGACTCACGGGACAGCCTTTCGATGAGCAGTTCTTC	CASRLTGQPFDEQFF
TRBV6-5	NA	TRBJ1-1	TRBD1	TGTGCCAGCAGCCCCTCCGGGACAGGAGACACTGAAGCTTTCTTT	CASSPSGTGDTEAFF
TRBV7-2	NA	TRBJ2-1	TRBD2	TGTGCCAGCAGCTTAGATCGAATCGGGCTAGCGGGAGGGAGTGAGCAGTTCTTC	CASSLDRIGLAGGSEQFF
TRBV7-9	NA	TRBJ1-3	TRBD1	TGTGCCAGCAGGAAAGAACAGGGGCGTGGAAACACCATATATTTT	CASRKEQGRGNTIYF
TRBV30	few	TRBJ2-2	TRBD1	TGTGCCTGGGGGGGGACAGGGGGCTTCATGAACACCGGGGAGCTGTTTTTT	CAWGGTGGFMNTGELFF
TRBV14	NA	TRBJ2-1	NA	TGTGCCAGCAGCCAAAGTACAGTGGGTGAGCAGTTCTTC	CASSQSTVGEQFF
TRBV4-1	NA	TRBJ2-6	TRBD1	TGCGCCAGCAGCCAAGATGGGGGGGACAGGGTGGCGGCTGGGGCCAACGTCCTGACTTTC	CASSQDGGDRVAAGANVLTF
TRBV7-2	once	TRBJ1-5	NA	TGTGCCAGCAGCCGAGTCTCGGGGAATCAGCCCCAGCATTTT	CASSRVSGNQPQHF
TRBV5-5	NA	TRBJ1-4	TRBD1	TGTGCCAGCAAGGGGGCGGCTAATGAAAAACTGTTTTTT	CASKGAANEKLFF
TRBV9	NA	TRBJ2-3	NA	TGTGCCAGCAGCGTAGCCGCGACAAGCACAGATACGCAGTATTTT	CASSVAATSTDTQYF
TRBV19	once	TRBJ1-1	NA	TGTGCCAGTAGTACAGGTATCAACACTGAAGCTTTCTTT	CASSTGINTEAFF